These 21 T cell receptor beta chains originate from one sample sequenced in a study of blood T cell repertoires in COVID-19. Data came from immunoSEQ multiplex PCR; TCRdb stores just in-frame clones and leaves some out. This table has roughly 140,000 clones, approximately 91% appearing once. Sequencing was carried out using peripheral blood. The receptors stem from a man in his sixties or seventies with acute or convalescent COVID-19.

The gene calls are TRBV18 and TRBJ1-1; no definite D call. The germline V and J ends were trimmed by 4 bases and 0 bases, with 9 bases remaining between them. This CDR3 has 14 amino acids. CDR1 and CDR2 (germline): KGHSH, LQKENI. CDR3 sequence (DNA): TGTGCCAGCTCACAAAACAGCATGAACACTGAAGCTTTCTTT. This gives the protein CASSQNSMNTEAFF.

The gene calls are TRBV19 and TRBJ1-4; D may be TRBD1 (5 bases). This CDR3 region has 14 residues. Germline values: CDR1 LNHDA, CDR2 SQIVND (reference sequence). Trimming left V 7 bases short and J 0 bases short, with 9 bases between. Written as DNA, the CDR3 is TGTGCCAGTAACCAGGGATCAACTAATGAAAAACTGTTTTTT. Protein: CASNQGSTNEKLFF.

The rearrangement links TRBV7-9 to TRBJ2-1; D gene uncertain. CDR1 and CDR2 (germline): SEHNR, FQNEAQ (reference sequence). The CDR3 loop spans 13 amino acids. Trimming stripped 1 base from V and 8 bases from J, with 9 bases between. The CDR3 nucleotides are TGTGCCAGCAGCTTAGTTCCCGAGGATGAGCAGTTCTTC. It translates to CASSLVPEDEQFF.

The chain links TRBV5-1 to TRBJ1-1, with a possible D match to TRBD1 (5 bases). Trimming took 7 bases from V and 2 from J, leaving 15 bases between them. From germline, CDR1 is SGHRS and CDR2 YFSETQ. CDR3 length: 14 residues. The CDR3 sequence: CASVRGVGNTEAFF. The DNA of the CDR3 is TGCGCCAGCGTTCGGGGGGTGGGTAACACTGAAGCTTTCTTT.

This clone was observed a few times. The sample has other DNA sequences that encode this CDR3 too. CDR3 bases: TGTGCCAGCAGCTTCACAGGCAACACTGAAGCTTTCTTT. It codes for CASSFTGNTEAFF. The chain employs TRBV11-2 and TRBJ1-1, with D perhaps matching TRBD1 (5 bases). Germline V gene sequence: CDR1 SGHAT, CDR2 FQNNGV. V shed 3 bases and J shed 2 bases, with 7 bases lying between them. This CDR3 has 13 amino acids.

The chain carries TRBV27 and TRBJ1-5; 7 bases fit TRBD1. The germline V gene encodes CDR1 MNHEY and CDR2 SMNVEV (reference sequence). V shed 5 bases and J 3 bases; nucleotides not matched to a gene: 10. The CDR3 runs 16 residues. The CDR3 region is CASSPNWGQFNQPQHF. The CDR3 DNA reads as TGTGCCAGCAGTCCGAACTGGGGACAGTTCAATCAGCCCCAGCATTTT.

The gene calls are TRBV7-8 and TRBJ1-2; D is unresolved. Germline loops: CDR1 SGHVS, CDR2 FQNEAQ. The CDR3 loop spans 12 amino acids. The germline V and J ends were trimmed by 5 bases and 3 bases, with 7 bases remaining between them. CDR3: CASSQRDYGYTF. CDR3 DNA sequence: TGTGCCAGCAGCCAGAGAGACTATGGCTACACCTTC.

The chain employs TRBV10-2 and TRBJ2-1; the match to TRBD1 covers 9 bases. The CDR3 has 15 residues. Germline-derived CDR1 and CDR2 are WSHSY and SAAADI. V trimming: 6 bases; J trimming: 6 bases; junction bases outside the gene matches: 9. The CDR3 spells CASRPDRGFVNEQFF. For the CDR3, the DNA is TGCGCCAGCAGACCCGACAGGGGGTTTGTCAATGAGCAGTTCTTC.

The V call is TRBV9, the J call TRBJ2-1; 8 positions agree with TRBD1. Germline values: CDR1 SGDLS, CDR2 YYNGEE. The CDR3 contains 13 residues. With 3 bases clipped from V and 10 bases from J, the junction kept 6 bases outside the gene matches. The CDR3 loop is CASSARQGWEQFF. CDR3 bases: TGTGCCAGCAGCGCTAGACAGGGGTGGGAGCAGTTCTTC.

The chain links TRBV5-6 to TRBJ2-3; TRBD2 matches at 10 bases. Germline V CDR1 and CDR2: SGHDT, YYEEEE. The trim removed 2 bases at V and 3 bases at J, leaving 6 bases unmatched. The length of the CDR3 is 16 residues. The DNA of the CDR3 is TGTGCCAGCAGCTTAGGGCTAGCGGGGGCAACAGATACGCAGTATTTT. Encoded protein: CASSLGLAGATDTQYF.

DNA for the CDR3: TGTGCCAGCAGCCCTTCGGGCGGGGGGGCCCAAGAGACCCAGTACTTC. This translates into CASSPSGGGAQETQYF. V gene TRBV7-9 combines with J gene TRBJ2-5, with 9 bases that match TRBD2. CDR3 length equals 16 residues. With 5 bases clipped from V and 1 base from J, the junction kept 8 bases outside the gene matches. Germline V gene data show CDR1 as SEHNR and CDR2 as FQNEAQ (reference sequence).

The chain links TRBV21-1 to TRBJ1-2. TRBV21-1 is termed a pseudogene. CDR3 length equals 15 residues. The DNA of the CDR3 is TGTGCCAGCAGCTCTAAGGGAGGCTGTAACTATGGCTACACCTTC. Translated: CASSSKGGCNYGYTF.

The genes are TRBV2 and TRBJ1-1; TRBD1 might be the D (5 bases). There are 14 residues in the CDR3. V dropped 6 bases and J dropped 0 bases, with 11 bases sitting between them. Germline CDR1 and CDR2: SNHLY and FYNNEI. The CDR3 DNA follows: TGTGCCAGCAGGCCCAGGGCTATGAACACTGAAGCTTTCTTT. Its protein is CASRPRAMNTEAFF.

This rearrangement joins TRBV28 to TRBJ1-1; 7 positions match TRBD1. CDR1 is MDHEN, CDR2 SYDVKM, per germline. CDR3 length: 15 amino acids. J was trimmed by 4 bases and V by 2 bases; bases with no gene match: 7. CDR3 region: CASSLNRPGGTEAFF. In DNA form, the CDR3 reads TGTGCCAGCAGTTTAAATCGGCCAGGGGGCACTGAAGCTTTCTTT.

The gene calls are TRBV28 and TRBJ2-3, with TRBD2 matching 12 bases. The CDR3 loop spans 19 amino acids. Unmatched junction bases numbered 10, after V lost 3 bases and J lost 0 bases. Germline V lookup: CDR1 MDHEN, CDR2 SYDVKM. The CDR3 region is CASSFLEFGLAGSTDTQYF. The DNA for the CDR3 is TGTGCCAGCAGTTTTCTCGAATTCGGACTAGCGGGGAGCACAGATACGCAGTATTTT.

The V and J genes are TRBV7-2 and TRBJ1-6; 9 nucleotides line up with TRBD1. This CDR3 is built from 16 residues. Germline CDR1 and CDR2: SGHTA and FQGNSA. Germline trimming cut 5 bases from V and 5 bases from J; bases unmatched to any gene: 7. The DNA of the CDR3 is TGTGCCAGCAGCATTACCGGGACAGGGAATAATTCACCCCTCCACTTT. This translates into CASSITGTGNNSPLHF.

The V and J genes are TRBV5-1 and TRBJ2-5, with 11 bases fitting TRBD1. The germline V gene has CDR1 SGHRS and CDR2 YFSETQ. The V and J ends lost 1 base and 3 bases, in that order; junction bases with no gene match: 8. The CDR3 is 17 residues long. The CDR3 protein is CASSLSGTGGLEETQYF. As DNA, the CDR3 is TGCGCCAGCAGCTTGTCCGGGACAGGGGGACTTGAAGAGACCCAGTACTTC.

The chain recombines TRBV6-5 with TRBJ1-4; possible D gene TRBD1, 6 bases. The CDR3 contains 13 residues. V lost 3 bases and J lost 11, with 13 bases in between. CDR1 MNHEY and CDR2 SVGAGI come from the germline V gene. CDR3: CASSYGRTEKLFF. Here the CDR3 DNA reads TGTGCCAGCAGTTATGGTCGGACAGAGAAACTGTTTTTT.

This clone was detected a few times. The rearrangement uses TRBV28 and TRBJ2-2; 8 nucleotides match TRBD2. V shed 6 bases, J shed 6 bases, and the junction held 9 bases outside the gene matches. Germline lookup yields CDR1 MDHEN and CDR2 SYDVKM. The CDR3 is 15 residues long. The CDR3 DNA is TGTGCCAGCAGCTCAGCGGGAGTAAATTCCGGGGAGCTGTTTTTT. Residues: CASSSAGVNSGELFF.

The chain carries TRBV5-1 and TRBJ2-7; D possibly corresponds to TRBD1 (6 bases). Germline V gives CDR1 SGHRS, CDR2 YFSETQ. The germline V and J ends were trimmed by 0 bases and 2 bases, with 12 bases remaining between them. The CDR3 has 15 amino acids. The CDR3 DNA follows: TGCGCCAGCAGCTTGGTCACAGGGCAAACCTACGAGCAGTACTTC. Translated: CASSLVTGQTYEQYF.

V is TRBV9 and J is TRBJ1-1; D not resolved. The CDR3 loop spans 13 amino acids. The germline gives CDR1 SGDLS, CDR2 YYNGEE. Trimming shortened V by 1 base and J by 1 base, and 5 bases separated the two germline ends. This CDR3 is CASSVSWNTEAFF. CDR3 bases: TGTGCCAGCAGCGTAAGCTGGAACACTGAAGCTTTCTTT. Full variable domain (outside the CDR3, taken from reference TRBV9 and TRBJ1-1): DSGVTQTPKHLITATGQRVTLRCSPRSGDLSVYWYQQSLDQGLQFLIQYYNGEERAKGNILERFSAQQFPDLHSELNLSSLELGDSALYFCASSVSWNTEAFFGQGTRLTVV.